These 17 T cell receptor beta chains were all obtained from the same sample, sequenced in a study of Graves' ophthalmopathy and Graves' hyperthyroidism. RNA transcripts were the template, and TCR beta CDR3 regions were amplified from them. Second-round multiplex PCR came after a first-round RT-PCR that employed HTBI primers. Using its own MiXCR run on the multiplex PCR reads, TCRdb lists one record per CDR3 protein. The table has roughly 160,000 distinct CDR3 sequences, 30% to 45% seen once; the top ten hold approximately 6.3%. Sequenced: peripheral blood. The receptors were sampled from a woman in her thirties or forties with Graves' ophthalmopathy.

This clonotype showed up many times. The V call is TRBV7-2, the J call TRBJ1-5, with D tentatively TRBD1 (6 bases). The CDR3 is 12 residues long. The V end lost 4 bases, the J end lost 5 bases, and 6 bases lay between the germline ends. Germline V gene sequence: CDR1 SGHTA, CDR2 FQGNSA. In nucleotides, the CDR3 is TGTGCCAGCAGCTGGACAGATCAGCCCCAGCATTTT. Translating it yields CASSWTDQPQHF.

This clonotype was seen repeatedly, ten times or more. The chain uses TRBV29-1 and TRBJ1-2; D is uncertain. The CDR3 extends over 9 amino acids. V gave up 6 bases and J gave up 4 bases, with 3 bases separating them. Germline assignment: CDR1 SQVTM and CDR2 ANQGSEA. The CDR3 spells CSVTYGYTF. Here the CDR3 DNA reads TGCAGCGTGACCTATGGCTACACCTTC.

This clonotype was detected many times. The V call is TRBV20-1, the J call TRBJ1-5; TRBD1 aligns across 7 bases. The CDR3 runs to 15 residues. Germline V CDR1 and CDR2: DFQATT, SNEGSKA (reference sequence). The V and J ends lost 6 bases and 5 bases, in that order; junction bases with no gene match: 13. The CDR3 reads CSAPRRAGGDQPQHF. DNA of the CDR3: TGCAGTGCCCCCCGAAGGGCAGGGGGTGATCAGCCCCAGCATTTT.

CDR3 amino acids: CASSGTRDTRYQETQYF. CDR3 bases: TGTGCCAGCAGTGGGACTAGGGACACGCGGTACCAAGAGACCCAGTACTTC. V usage is TRBV12-3 or TRBV12-4 and J usage is TRBJ2-5, with 8 bases fitting TRBD2. CDR3 length equals 17 residues. After removal of 5 bases from V and 0 bases from J, the junction contained 11 bases not matched to a gene.

This clonotype was seen repeatedly, ten times or more. J is TRBJ1-1 and V is TRBV6-5, with TRBD1 as a possible D gene (6 bases). CDR3 length equals 16 residues. Germline V CDR1 and CDR2: MNHEY, SVGAGI. V was trimmed by 6 bases and J by 0 bases, leaving 17 bases between them. The CDR3 coding sequence is TGTGCCAGCAGGCAGAAGACAGGCTTCATGAACACTGAAGCTTTCTTT. This encodes CASRQKTGFMNTEAFF.

The sample holds many counts of this clonotype. The rearrangement uses TRBV12-3 or TRBV12-4 and TRBJ1-1; D is possibly TRBD1 (5 bases). There are 14 residues in the CDR3. V lost 3 bases and J lost 3, with 11 bases in between. In DNA form, the CDR3 reads TGTGCCAGCAGTTTTTGGGGGTCGGACACTGAAGCTTTCTTT. Its protein is CASSFWGSDTEAFF.

The chain joins TRBV6-1 to TRBJ2-7; tentatively, D is TRBD1 or TRBD2 (5 bases each). CDR1 is MNHNS, CDR2 SASEGT, per germline. This CDR3 region has 14 residues. Trimming cost V 4 bases and J 4 bases, with 14 bases left between them. The DNA for the CDR3 is TGTGCCAGCAGTGCCGGGACCCACGCGTACGAGCAGTACTTC. It codes for CASSAGTHAYEQYF.

The V and J genes are TRBV7-2 and TRBJ2-7; D unresolved. The germline V and J ends were trimmed by 5 bases and 7 bases, with 9 bases remaining between them. The germline gives CDR1 SGHTA, CDR2 FQGNSA. The CDR3 spans 11 residues. The CDR3 loop is CASSELREQYF. The CDR3, as DNA: TGTGCCAGCAGCGAGCTCCGGGAGCAGTACTTC.

This clonotype was recorded many times. The chain uses TRBV27 and TRBJ2-5, with 10 nucleotides matching TRBD2. Trimming removed 6 bases from V and 3 bases from J; junction bases left unmatched: 4. Germline values: CDR1 MNHEY, CDR2 SMNVEV (reference sequence). CDR3 size: 14 residues. CDR3 nucleotide sequence: TGTGCCAGCAGCGGACTAGCGGAAGAAGAGACCCAGTACTTC. Its translation: CASSGLAEEETQYF.

V is TRBV12-3 or TRBV12-4 and J is TRBJ2-7; TRBD1 aligns across 7 bases. This CDR3 region has 14 residues. Trimming removed 2 bases from V and 3 bases from J; junction bases left unmatched: 4. For the CDR3, the DNA is TGTGCCAGCAGTTTACCGACAGGGAACTACGAGCAGTACTTC. It encodes CASSLPTGNYEQYF.

The chain combines TRBV6-5 with TRBJ2-5; 8 bases fit TRBD2. The CDR3 consists of 15 residues. Germline values: CDR1 MNHEY, CDR2 SVGAGI. Trimming took 0 bases from V and 5 from J; bases not matched to a gene: 5. The CDR3 sequence: CASSYSRTGGETQYF. As DNA, the CDR3 is TGTGCCAGCAGTTACTCGAGAACGGGAGGGGAGACCCAGTACTTC.

This clonotype was found many times. The chain employs TRBV27 and TRBJ2-2; D ambiguous. The CDR3 consists of 12 residues. V lost 8 bases to trimming and J lost 2 bases, with 6 bases between them. CDR1 and CDR2 from the germline V gene are MNHEY and SMNVEV (reference sequence). The chain's CDR3 is CASGFNTGELFF. CDR3 DNA sequence: TGTGCCAGCGGATTTAACACCGGGGAGCTGTTTTTT.

In its sample, this clonotype was seen many times. CDR3 region: CASRLQGVGETQYF. The CDR3 DNA reads TGTGCCAGCAGGCTACAGGGCGTCGGGGAGACCCAGTACTTC. This chain uses TRBV27 with TRBJ2-5; D might be TRBD1 (6 bases). The length of the CDR3 is 14 residues. The V gene's germline CDR1 is MNHEY and CDR2 SMNVEV (reference sequence). V lost 6 bases, J lost 5 bases, and 16 bases lay in between.

This clonotype was seen ten or more times. The V gene is TRBV7-3, the J gene TRBJ2-7, with no clear D. There are 13 residues in the CDR3. Trimming shortened V by 2 bases and J by 1 base, and 6 bases separated the two germline ends. CDR1 is SGHTA, CDR2 FQGTGA, per germline. CDR3 DNA sequence: TGTGCCAGCAGCTTAGGAGTTTCCTACGAGCAGTACTTC. Protein product: CASSLGVSYEQYF.

This clonotype was seen many times. This sequence joins TRBV18 and TRBJ2-7; weak D call: TRBD1 (6 bases). Between the trimmed V and J ends, which lost 5 bases and 6 bases, there was a span of 17 bases. The CDR3 spans 14 residues. Germline-derived CDR1 and CDR2 are KGHSH and LQKENI. The CDR3 bases are TGTGCCAGCTCAATTAACAGGGTGAGTGGCGAGCAGTACTTC. Amino acids: CASSINRVSGEQYF.

This clonotype has at least ten counts. The chain joins TRBV9 to TRBJ1-3; maybe TRBD1 (6 bases). The CDR3 covers 14 residues. Trimming pared 4 bases from V and 3 bases from J, leaving 11 bases between. CDR1 SGDLS and CDR2 YYNGEE come from the germline V gene. For the CDR3, the DNA is TGTGCCAGCAGCCAAGGGGGGCTTGGAAACACCATATATTTT. This encodes CASSQGGLGNTIYF.

This clonotype was seen at least ten times. This chain links TRBV2 with TRBJ2-2, with TRBD2 matching over 13 bases. Germline CDR1 is SNHLY and CDR2 is FYNNEI. The CDR3 length is 16 residues. Trimming removed 6 bases from V and 6 bases from J; junction bases left unmatched: 7. This CDR3 reads CASRGTSGIHPGELFF. The DNA of the CDR3 is TGTGCCAGCAGGGGGACTAGCGGGATACATCCCGGGGAGCTGTTTTTT. The whole variable domain, remainder taken from reference TRBV2 and TRBJ2-2, is EPEVTQTPSHQVTQMGQEVILRCVPISNHLYFYWYRQILGQKVEFLVSFYNNEISEKSEIFDDQFSVERPDGSNFTLKIRSTKLEDSAMYFCASRGTSGIHPGELFFGEGSRLTVL.